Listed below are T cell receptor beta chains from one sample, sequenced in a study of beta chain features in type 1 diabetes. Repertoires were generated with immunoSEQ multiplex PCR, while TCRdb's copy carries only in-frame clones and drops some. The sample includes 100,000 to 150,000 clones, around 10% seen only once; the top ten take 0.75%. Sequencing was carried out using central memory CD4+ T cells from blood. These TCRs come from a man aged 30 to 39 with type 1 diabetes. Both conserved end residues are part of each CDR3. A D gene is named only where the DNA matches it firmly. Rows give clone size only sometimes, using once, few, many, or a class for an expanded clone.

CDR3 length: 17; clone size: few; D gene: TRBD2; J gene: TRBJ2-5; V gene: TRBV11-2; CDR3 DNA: TGTGCCAGCGGAACTGCGGGGGGGGAAATTAACCAAGAGACCCAGTACTTC; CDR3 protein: CASGTAGGEINQETQYF
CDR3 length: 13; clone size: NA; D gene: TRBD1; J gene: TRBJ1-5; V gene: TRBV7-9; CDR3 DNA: TGTGCCAGCAGCGAAACAGGGGTTCAGCCCCAGCATTTT; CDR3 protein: CASSETGVQPQHF
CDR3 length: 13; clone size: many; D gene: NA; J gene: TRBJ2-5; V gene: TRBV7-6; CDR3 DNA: TGTGCCAGCAGCGTACTCGGGGGAGAGACCCAGTACTTC; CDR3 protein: CASSVLGGETQYF
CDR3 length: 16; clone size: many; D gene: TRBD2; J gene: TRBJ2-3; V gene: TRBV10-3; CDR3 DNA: TGTGCCATCAGTGAGACTAGCGGGGGAGACCCAGATACGCAGTATTTT; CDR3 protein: CAISETSGGDPDTQYF
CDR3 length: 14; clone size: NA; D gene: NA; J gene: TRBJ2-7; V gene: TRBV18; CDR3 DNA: TGTGCCAGCTCACCGACGGACAGTCGGTCCGAGCAGTACTTC; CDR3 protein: CASSPTDSRSEQYF
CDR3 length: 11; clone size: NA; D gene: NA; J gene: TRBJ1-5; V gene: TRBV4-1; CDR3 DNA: TGCGCCAGCAGCCGCAGGAAGCCCCAGCATTTT; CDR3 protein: CASSRRKPQHF
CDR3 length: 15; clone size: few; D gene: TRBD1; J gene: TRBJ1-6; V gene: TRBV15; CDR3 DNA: TGTGCCACCAGCAGAGTTGGGACAGGGGATTCACCCCTCCACTTT; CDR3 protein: CATSRVGTGDSPLHF
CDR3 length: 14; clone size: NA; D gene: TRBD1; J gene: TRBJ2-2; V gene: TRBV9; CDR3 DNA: TGTGCCAGCAGCGTCGGACAGGGGGTCGGGGAGCTGTTTTTT; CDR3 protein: CASSVGQGVGELFF
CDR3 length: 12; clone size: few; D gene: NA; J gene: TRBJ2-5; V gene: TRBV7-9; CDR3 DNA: TGTGCCAGCAGCCTACTCCAGGGGCCCCAGTACTTC; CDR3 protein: CASSLLQGPQYF
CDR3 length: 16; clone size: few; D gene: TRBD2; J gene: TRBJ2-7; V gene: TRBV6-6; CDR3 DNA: TGTGCCAGCAGTTACTCTTCGACTAGCGGGGCCGGTGAGCAGTACTTC; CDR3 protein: CASSYSSTSGAGEQYF
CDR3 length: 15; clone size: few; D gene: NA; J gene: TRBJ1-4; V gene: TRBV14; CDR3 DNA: TGTGCCAGCAGCCCGTACTCAGGGATGGGGCAAAAACTGTTTTTT; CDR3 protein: CASSPYSGMGQKLFF
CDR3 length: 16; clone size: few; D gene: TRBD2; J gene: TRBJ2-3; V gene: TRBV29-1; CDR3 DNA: TGCAGCGTTGAGGGGACTATAGCGGGGCCGACAGATACGCAGTATTTT; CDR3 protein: CSVEGTIAGPTDTQYF
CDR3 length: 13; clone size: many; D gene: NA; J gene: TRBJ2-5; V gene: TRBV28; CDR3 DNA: TGTGCCAGCAGCCCTGTGGGGCGAGAGACCCAGTACTTC; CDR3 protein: CASSPVGRETQYF
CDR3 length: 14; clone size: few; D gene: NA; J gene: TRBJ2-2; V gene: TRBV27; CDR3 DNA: TGTGCCAGCAGTTCCGGACAGTTCACCGGGGAGCTGTTTTTT; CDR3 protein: CASSSGQFTGELFF
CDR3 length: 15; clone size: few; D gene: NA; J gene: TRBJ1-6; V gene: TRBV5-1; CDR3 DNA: TGCGCCAGCAGCTTGGACTTGTCCGGTAATTCACCCCTCCACTTT; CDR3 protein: CASSLDLSGNSPLHF
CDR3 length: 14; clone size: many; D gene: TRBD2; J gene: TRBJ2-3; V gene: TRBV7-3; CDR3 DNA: TGTGCCAGCAGCTCGGGACTACACACAGATACGCAGTATTTT; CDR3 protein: CASSSGLHTDTQYF
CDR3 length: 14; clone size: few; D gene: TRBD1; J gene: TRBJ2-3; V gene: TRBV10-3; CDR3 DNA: TGTGCCATTCGAGGGACAGGGGACACAGATACGCAGTATTTT; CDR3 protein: CAIRGTGDTDTQYF
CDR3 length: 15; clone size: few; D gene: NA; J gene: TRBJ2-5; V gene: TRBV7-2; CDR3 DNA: TGTGCCAGCAGCCAAAGACAGTCCCTACGGGAGACCCAGTACTTC; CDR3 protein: CASSQRQSLRETQYF
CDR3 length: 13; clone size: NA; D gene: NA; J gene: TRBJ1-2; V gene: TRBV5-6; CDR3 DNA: TGTGCCAGCAGCTTGAGACAGACCCATGGCTACACCTTC; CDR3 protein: CASSLRQTHGYTF
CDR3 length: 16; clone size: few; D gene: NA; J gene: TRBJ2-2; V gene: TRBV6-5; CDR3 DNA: TGTGCCAGCAGTAACTCCAGGGTCGGGAACACCGGGGAGCTGTTTTTT; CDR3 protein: CASSNSRVGNTGELFF
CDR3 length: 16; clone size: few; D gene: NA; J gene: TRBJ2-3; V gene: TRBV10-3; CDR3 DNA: TGTGCCATCAGTGAATCGGCCGGAGGCCGGGTCGGTACGCAGTATTTT; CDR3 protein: CAISESAGGRVGTQYF
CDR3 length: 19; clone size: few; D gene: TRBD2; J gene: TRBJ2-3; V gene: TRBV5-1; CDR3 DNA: TGCGCCAGCAGTCAGGGGGCGACTAGCGGGGGGACTAGCACAGATACGCAGTATTTT; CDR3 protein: CASSQGATSGGTSTDTQYF
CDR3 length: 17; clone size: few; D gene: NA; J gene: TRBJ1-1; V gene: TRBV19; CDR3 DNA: TGTGCCAGTATCCCCTCAAGGGGGACGGTTTCGAACACTGAAGCTTTCTTT; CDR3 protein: CASIPSRGTVSNTEAFF
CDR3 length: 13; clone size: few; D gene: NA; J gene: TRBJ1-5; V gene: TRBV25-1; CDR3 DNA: TGTGCCAGCGGACAGTATAGCAATCAGCCCCAGCATTTT; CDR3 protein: CASGQYSNQPQHF
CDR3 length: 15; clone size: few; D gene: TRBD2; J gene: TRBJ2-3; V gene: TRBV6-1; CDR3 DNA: TGTGCCAGCACCCTAGCGGGGGGGAGCACAGATACGCAGTATTTT; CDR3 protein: CASTLAGGSTDTQYF
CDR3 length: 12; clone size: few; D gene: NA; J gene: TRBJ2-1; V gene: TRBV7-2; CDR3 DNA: TGTGCCAGCAGCCCTCTAGGTCATGAGCAGTTCTTC; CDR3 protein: CASSPLGHEQFF
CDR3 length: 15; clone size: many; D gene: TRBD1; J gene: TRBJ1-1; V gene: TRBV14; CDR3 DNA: TGTGCCAGCAACTATCTGGGACAGCGGAACACTGAAGCTTTCTTT; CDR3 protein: CASNYLGQRNTEAFF
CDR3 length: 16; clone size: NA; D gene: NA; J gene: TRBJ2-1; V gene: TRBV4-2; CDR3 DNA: TGTGCCAGCAGCCAAGATAGGAGGGGGGGTCACAATGAGCAGTTCTTC; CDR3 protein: CASSQDRRGGHNEQFF
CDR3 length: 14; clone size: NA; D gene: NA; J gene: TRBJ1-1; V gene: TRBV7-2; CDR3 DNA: TGTGCCAGCAGACGATATTCGCAGGACACTGAAGCTTTCTTT; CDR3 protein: CASRRYSQDTEAFF
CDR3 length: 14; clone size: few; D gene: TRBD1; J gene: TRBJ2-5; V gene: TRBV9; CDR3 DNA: TGTGCCAGCAGCGTAGGTGACAGGGGACAGACCCAGTACTTC; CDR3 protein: CASSVGDRGQTQYF
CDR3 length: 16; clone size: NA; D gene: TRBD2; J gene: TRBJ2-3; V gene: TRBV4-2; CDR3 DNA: TGTGCCAGCAGCCGGACTGGGACTAGCGTCCCAGATACGCAGTATTTT; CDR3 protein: CASSRTGTSVPDTQYF
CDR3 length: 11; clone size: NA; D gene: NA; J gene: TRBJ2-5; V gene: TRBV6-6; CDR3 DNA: TGTGCCAGCAGTGCCGGGGAGACCCAGTACTTC; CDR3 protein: CASSAGETQYF
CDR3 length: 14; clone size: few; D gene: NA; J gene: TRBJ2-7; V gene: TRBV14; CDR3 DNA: TGTGCCAGCAGCCAAGTAGGGGGTCGGTACGAGCAGTACTTC; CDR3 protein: CASSQVGGRYEQYF
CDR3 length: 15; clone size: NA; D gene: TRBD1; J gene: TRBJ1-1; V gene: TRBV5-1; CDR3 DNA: TGCGCCAGCAGCTTGATTCCAGGGGGCGACACTGAAGCTTTCTTT; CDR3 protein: CASSLIPGGDTEAFF
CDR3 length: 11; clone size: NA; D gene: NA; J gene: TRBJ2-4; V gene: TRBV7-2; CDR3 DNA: TGTGCCAGCAGCTTGCTAGCTGTTCAGTACTTC; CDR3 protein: CASSLLAVQYF
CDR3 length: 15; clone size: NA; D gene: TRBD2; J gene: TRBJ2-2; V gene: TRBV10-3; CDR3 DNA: TGTGCCATCAGTTCCCGCGGGGGGGGTAACGGGGAGCTGTTTTTT; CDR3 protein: CAISSRGGGNGELFF
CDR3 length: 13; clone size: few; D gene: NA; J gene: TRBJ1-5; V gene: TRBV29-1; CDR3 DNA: TGCAGCTCTGATAGGGGAAGAGATCAGCCCCAGCATTTT; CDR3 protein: CSSDRGRDQPQHF
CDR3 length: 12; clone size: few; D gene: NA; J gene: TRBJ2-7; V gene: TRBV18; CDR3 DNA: TGTGCCAGCGCGTGGGCTACCTACGAGCAGTACTTC; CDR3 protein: CASAWATYEQYF
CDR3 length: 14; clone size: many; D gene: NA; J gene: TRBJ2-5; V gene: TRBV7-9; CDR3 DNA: TGTGCCAGCAGCCCGGGACACACTCAAGAGACCCAGTACTTC; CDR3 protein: CASSPGHTQETQYF
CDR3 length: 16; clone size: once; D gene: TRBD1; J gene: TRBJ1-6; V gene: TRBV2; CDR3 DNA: TGTGCCAGCAGTGAAGGGGCAGGGGGGATCTATTCACCCCTCCACTTT; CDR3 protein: CASSEGAGGIYSPLHF
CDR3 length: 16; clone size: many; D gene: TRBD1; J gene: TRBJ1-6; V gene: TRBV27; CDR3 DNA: TGTGCCAGCAGTTCCCGACAGGGCTCCTATAATTCACCCCTCCACTTT; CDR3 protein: CASSSRQGSYNSPLHF
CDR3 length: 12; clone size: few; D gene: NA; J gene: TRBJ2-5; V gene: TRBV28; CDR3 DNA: TGTGCCAGCACCGACCTGGGCGAGACCCAGTACTTC; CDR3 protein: CASTDLGETQYF
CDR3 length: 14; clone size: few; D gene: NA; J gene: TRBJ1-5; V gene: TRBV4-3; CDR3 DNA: TGCGCCAGCAGCCAAGAAGCAGGGGATCAGCCCCAGCATTTT; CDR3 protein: CASSQEAGDQPQHF